What follows describes a single T cell receptor beta chain. Its cognate antigen is unknown. After removal of 9 bases from V and 0 bases from J, the junction contained 3 bases not matched to a gene. The CDR3 sequence is 13 residues long. The data were taken from a study of CD8+ T cells in alopecia areata. Background on the study: Among treated patients, oral tofacitinib was administered at 5 to 10 mg twice daily.

The sequencing template was cDNA reverse transcribed from extracted RNA. TCRdb keeps only in-frame clones here, not all; method: immunoSEQ multiplex PCR. Here the sample spans about 98,000 clones, 35% to 50% being singletons. Study-wide findings and caveats: Sharing of TCR sequences between patients (possibly for HLA-related reasons) was less clear than in mice. In lesional scalp, particularly from alopecia totalis/universalis, clonality was higher than in normal scalp.

The chain recombines TRBV23-1 with TRBJ2-7; 9 positions match TRBD2. TRBV23-1 is known as an ORF, though its function is uncertain. The TCR originated in a human donor with alopecia areata. Sample: CD4+ T cells sorted from blood. The CDR3 region has the DNA TGCGCCAGTCCGACTAGCGGCTCCTACGAGCAGTACTTC. Translated, it gives CASPTSGSYEQYF.